This paragraph covers one T cell receptor (beta chain) sequence. The data belong to a study of shared clonotypes between healthy human individuals. Study information: Three plates each covered CD4 naive and memory; CD8 naive two, CD8 memory one.

The CDR3 length is 13 residues. V lost 4 bases and J 2 bases, leaving 6 bases between the germline ends. CDR1 SGHDN and CDR2 FVKESK come from the germline V gene. Sequencing was performed with immunoSEQ multiplex PCR; in TCRdb, only in-frame clones are kept and a portion is missing. This table has roughly 2.5 million clones, roughly nine tenths appearing once. The TCR comes from a man younger than 35 in good health. Sequencing was performed on naive CD4+ T cells sorted from blood. The subset: CD45RA+ positively selected. This chain connects TRBV14 to TRBJ2-1, with D possibly being TRBD2 (5 bases). CDR3 in amino acids: CASSPAAYNEQFF. As DNA, the CDR3 is TGTGCCAGCAGCCCAGCGGCCTACAATGAGCAGTTCTTC.